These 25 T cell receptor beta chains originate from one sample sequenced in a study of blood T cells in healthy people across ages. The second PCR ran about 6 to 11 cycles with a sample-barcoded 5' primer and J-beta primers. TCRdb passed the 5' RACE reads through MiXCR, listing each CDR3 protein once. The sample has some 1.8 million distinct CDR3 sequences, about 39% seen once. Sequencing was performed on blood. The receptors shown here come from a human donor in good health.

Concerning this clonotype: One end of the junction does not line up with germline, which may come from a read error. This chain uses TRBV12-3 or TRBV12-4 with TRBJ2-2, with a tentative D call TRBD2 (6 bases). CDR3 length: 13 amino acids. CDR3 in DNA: TGTGCCAGCAGCCGAGACCTCACCGGGGGGCTGTTTTTT. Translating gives CASSRDLTGGLFF.

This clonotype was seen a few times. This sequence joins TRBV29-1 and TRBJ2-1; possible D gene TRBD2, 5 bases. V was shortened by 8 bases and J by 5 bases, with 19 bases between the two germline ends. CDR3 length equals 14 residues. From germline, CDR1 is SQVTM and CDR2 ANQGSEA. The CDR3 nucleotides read TGCAGCACACGGACTGGCTCGTCTAACAATGAGCAGTTCTTC. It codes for CSTRTGSSNNEQFF.

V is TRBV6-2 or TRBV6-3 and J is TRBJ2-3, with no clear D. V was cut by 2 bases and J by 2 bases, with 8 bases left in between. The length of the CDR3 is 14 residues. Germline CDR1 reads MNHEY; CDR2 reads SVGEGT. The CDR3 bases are TGTGCCAGCAGTTACGCCGTATTCACAGATACGCAGTATTTT. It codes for CASSYAVFTDTQYF.

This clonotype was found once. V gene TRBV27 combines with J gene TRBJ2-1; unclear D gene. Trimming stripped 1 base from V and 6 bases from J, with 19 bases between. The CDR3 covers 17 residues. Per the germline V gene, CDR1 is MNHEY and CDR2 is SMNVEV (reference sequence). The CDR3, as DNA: TGTGCCAGCAGTTTATTCGGCCGAGCCCCCGTAGGCAATGAGCAGTTCTTC. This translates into CASSLFGRAPVGNEQFF.

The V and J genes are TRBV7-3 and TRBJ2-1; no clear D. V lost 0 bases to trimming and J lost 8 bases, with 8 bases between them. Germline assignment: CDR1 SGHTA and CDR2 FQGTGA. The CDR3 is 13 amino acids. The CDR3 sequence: CASSLTQGDEQFF. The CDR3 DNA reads TGTGCCAGCAGCTTAACGCAAGGTGATGAGCAGTTCTTC.

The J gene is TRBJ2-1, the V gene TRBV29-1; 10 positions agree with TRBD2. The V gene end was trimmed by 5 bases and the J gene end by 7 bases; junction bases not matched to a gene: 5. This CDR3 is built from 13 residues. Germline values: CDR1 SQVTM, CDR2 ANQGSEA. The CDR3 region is CSVCVSGGNEQFF. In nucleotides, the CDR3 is TGCAGCGTTTGTGTTAGCGGGGGGAATGAGCAGTTCTTC.

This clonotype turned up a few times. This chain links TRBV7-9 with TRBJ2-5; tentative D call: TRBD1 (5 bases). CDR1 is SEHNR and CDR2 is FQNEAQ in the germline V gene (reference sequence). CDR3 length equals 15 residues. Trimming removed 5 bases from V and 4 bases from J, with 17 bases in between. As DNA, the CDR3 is TGTGCCAGCAGCCCGCGCCAGGGCTCGGGAGAGACCCAGTACTTC. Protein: CASSPRQGSGETQYF.

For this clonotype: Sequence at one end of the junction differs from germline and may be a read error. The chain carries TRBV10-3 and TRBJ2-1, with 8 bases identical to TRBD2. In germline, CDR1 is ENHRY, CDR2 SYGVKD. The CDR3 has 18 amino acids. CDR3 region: CAISEATLLAATYDEQFF. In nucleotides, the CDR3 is TGTGCCATCAGTGAGGCTACCCTACTAGCGGCTACCTACGATGAGCAGTTCTTC.

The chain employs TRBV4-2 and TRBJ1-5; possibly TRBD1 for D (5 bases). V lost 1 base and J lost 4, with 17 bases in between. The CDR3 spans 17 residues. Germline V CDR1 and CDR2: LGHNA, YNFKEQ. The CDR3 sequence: CASSQARSGGGNQPQHF. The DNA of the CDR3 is TGTGCCAGCAGCCAAGCGAGAAGTGGTGGGGGGAATCAGCCCCAGCATTTT.

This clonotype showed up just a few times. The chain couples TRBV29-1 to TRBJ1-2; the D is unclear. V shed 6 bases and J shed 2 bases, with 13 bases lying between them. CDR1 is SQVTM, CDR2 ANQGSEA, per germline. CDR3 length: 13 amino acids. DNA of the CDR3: TGCAGCGTCGATGAGGGAGGGAACTATGGCTACACCTTC. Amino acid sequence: CSVDEGGNYGYTF.

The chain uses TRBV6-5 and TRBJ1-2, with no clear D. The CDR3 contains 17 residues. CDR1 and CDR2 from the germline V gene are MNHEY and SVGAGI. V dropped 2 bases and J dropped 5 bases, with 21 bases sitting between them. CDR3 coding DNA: TGTGCCAGCAGTTACCGCCATTATTTAGAGCGCTGTTATGGCTACACCTTC. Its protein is CASSYRHYLERCYGYTF.

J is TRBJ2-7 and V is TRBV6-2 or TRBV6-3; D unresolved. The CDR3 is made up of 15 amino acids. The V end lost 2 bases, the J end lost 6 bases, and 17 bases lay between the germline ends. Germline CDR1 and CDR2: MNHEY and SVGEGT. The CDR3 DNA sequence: TGTGCCAGCAGTTACGGCAGCCCTGCTCTCGCCGAGCAGTACTTC. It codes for CASSYGSPALAEQYF.

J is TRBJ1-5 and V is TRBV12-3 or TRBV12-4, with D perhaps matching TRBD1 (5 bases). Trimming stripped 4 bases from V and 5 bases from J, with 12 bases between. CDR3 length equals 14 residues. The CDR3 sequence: CASSSSGGHQPQHF. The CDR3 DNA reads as TGTGCCAGCAGTTCAAGCGGGGGTCATCAGCCCCAGCATTTT.

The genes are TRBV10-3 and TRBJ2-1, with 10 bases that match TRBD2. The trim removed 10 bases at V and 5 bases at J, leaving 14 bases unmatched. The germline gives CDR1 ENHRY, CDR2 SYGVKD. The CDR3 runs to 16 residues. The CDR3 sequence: CATSPHTSGVDNEQFF. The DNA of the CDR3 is TGTGCCACCAGCCCTCATACTAGCGGGGTCGACAATGAGCAGTTCTTC.

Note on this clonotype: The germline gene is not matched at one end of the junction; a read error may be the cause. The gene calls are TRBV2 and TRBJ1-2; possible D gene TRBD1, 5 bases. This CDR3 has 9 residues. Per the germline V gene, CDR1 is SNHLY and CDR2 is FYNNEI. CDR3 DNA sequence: TGTGCCATACAGGATGGCCACACCTTC. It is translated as CAIQDGHTF. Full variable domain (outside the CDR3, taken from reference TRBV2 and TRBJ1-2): EPEVTQTPSHQVTQMGQEVILRCVPISNHLYFYWYRQILGQKVEFLVSFYNNEISEKSEIFDDQFSVERPDGSNFTLKIRSTKLEDSAMYFCAIQDGHTFGSGTRLTVV.

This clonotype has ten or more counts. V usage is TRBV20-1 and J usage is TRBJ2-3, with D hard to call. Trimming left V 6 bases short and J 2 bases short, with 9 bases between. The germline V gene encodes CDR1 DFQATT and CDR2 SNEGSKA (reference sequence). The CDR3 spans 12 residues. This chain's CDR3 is CSARTLTDTQYF. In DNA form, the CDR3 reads TGCAGTGCAAGGACCCTCACAGATACGCAGTATTTT.

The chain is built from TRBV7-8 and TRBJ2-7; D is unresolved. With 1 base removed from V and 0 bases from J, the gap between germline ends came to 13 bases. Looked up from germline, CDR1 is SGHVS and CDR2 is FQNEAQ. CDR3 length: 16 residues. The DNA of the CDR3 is TGTGCCAGCAGCTTAGGAACACCGCTCGGCTCCTACGAGCAGTACTTC. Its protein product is CASSLGTPLGSYEQYF.

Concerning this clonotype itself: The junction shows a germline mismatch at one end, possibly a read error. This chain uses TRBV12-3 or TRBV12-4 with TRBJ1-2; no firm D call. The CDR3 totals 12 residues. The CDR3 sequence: CVSSLLSSGYTF. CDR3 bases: TGTGTCAGCAGTTTACTCTCAAGTGGCTACACCTTC.

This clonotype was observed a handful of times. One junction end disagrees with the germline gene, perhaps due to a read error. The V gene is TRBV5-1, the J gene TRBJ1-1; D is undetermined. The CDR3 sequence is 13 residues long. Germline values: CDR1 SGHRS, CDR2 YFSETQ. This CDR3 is CASSLTPYTEAFF. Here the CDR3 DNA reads TGTGCCAGCAGCTTAACTCCTTACACTGAAGCTTTCTTT.

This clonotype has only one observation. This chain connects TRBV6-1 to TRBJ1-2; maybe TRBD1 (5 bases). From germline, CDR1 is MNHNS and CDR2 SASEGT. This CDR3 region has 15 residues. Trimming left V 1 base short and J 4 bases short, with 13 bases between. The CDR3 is CASSEGRADTYGYTF. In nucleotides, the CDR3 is TGTGCCAGCAGTGAAGGCAGGGCAGATACCTATGGCTACACCTTC.

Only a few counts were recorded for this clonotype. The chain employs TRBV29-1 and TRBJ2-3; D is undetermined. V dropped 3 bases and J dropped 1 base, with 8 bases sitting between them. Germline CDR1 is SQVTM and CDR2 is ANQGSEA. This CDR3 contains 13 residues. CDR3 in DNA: TGCAGCGTTGATGGTCCAGGCACAGATACGCAGTATTTT. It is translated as CSVDGPGTDTQYF.

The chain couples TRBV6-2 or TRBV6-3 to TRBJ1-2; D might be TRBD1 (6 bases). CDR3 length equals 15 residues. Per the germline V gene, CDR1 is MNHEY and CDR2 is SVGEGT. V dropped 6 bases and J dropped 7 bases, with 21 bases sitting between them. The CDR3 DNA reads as TGTGCCAGCAGCATCACCGCCGGGACAACTTGTGGCTACACCTTC. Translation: CASSITAGTTCGYTF.

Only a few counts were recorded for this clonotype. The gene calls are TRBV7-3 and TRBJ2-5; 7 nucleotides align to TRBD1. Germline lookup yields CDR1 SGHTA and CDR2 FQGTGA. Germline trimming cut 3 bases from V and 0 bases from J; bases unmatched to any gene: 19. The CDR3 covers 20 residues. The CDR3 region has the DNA TGTGCCAGCAGCTTCCTGGGGGACAGTACACCCTTTTGGTACCAAGAGACCCAGTACTTC. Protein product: CASSFLGDSTPFWYQETQYF.

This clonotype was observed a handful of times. The CDR3 coding sequence is TGTGCCAGCAGTTTTTATCCAGGCAATCAGCCCCAGCATTTT. The encoded protein is CASSFYPGNQPQHF. The rearrangement links TRBV12-3 or TRBV12-4 to TRBJ1-5; D gene uncertain. This CDR3 spans 14 amino acids. V was pared by 3 bases and J by 2 bases, with 8 bases between.

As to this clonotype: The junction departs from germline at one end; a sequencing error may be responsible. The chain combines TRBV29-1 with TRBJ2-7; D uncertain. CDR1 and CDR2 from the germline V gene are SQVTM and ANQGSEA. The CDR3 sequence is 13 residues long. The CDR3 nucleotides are TGCGGCGTTGCCCAGACCCGAAGGGCCGGGCAGTACTTC. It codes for CGVAQTRRAGQYF.